The 29 T cell receptor beta chains given below trace back to one sample, sequenced in a study of T cells after yellow fever vaccination. A single record per CDR3 protein comes from TCRdb applying MiXCR to the 5' RACE reads. The sample records some 340,000 distinct CDR3 sequences, approximately 12% being singletons. The material was CD4+ T cells sorted from PBMCs, obtained 45 days after the yellow fever booster vaccination. The receptors were gathered from a man in his late teens or twenties who received the YFV17D yellow fever vaccine.

In its sample, this clonotype was seen a few times. The CDR3: CASSKGGLYNEQFF. The CDR3 bases are TGCGCCAGCAGCAAGGGGGGCCTCTACAATGAGCAGTTCTTC. J is TRBJ2-1 and V is TRBV5-1; D could derive from TRBD1 or TRBD2 (6 bases each). The CDR3 is 14 residues long. The V and J ends lost 4 bases and 3 bases respectively, with 11 bases between them. Germline loops: CDR1 SGHRS, CDR2 YFSETQ.

The J gene is TRBJ2-7, the V gene TRBV7-7, with D perhaps TRBD1 (6 bases). This CDR3 contains 13 residues. Germline values: CDR1 SSHAT, CDR2 FNYEAQ (reference sequence). Written as DNA, the CDR3 is TGTGCTAGCAGTCCGGACAGAACCCACGAGCAGTACGTC. It specifies CASSPDRTHEQYV.

This clonotype turned up a few times. The V and J genes are TRBV20-1 and TRBJ1-5; no clear D. CDR1 is DFQATT and CDR2 is SNEGSKA in the germline V gene (reference sequence). The CDR3 runs 11 residues. The V and J ends lost 3 bases and 6 bases respectively, with 6 bases between them. Here the CDR3 reads CSASVGQPQHF. The CDR3 coding sequence is TGCAGTGCTAGCGTTGGTCAGCCCCAGCATTTT.

This chain connects TRBV5-1 to TRBJ2-6; D ambiguous. The V and J ends lost 2 bases and 1 base respectively, with 7 bases between them. The CDR3 has 15 residues. In germline, CDR1 is SGHRS, CDR2 YFSETQ. For the CDR3, the DNA is TGCGCCAGCAGCTTACGGGTTTCTGGGGCCAACGTCCTGACTTTC. Translation: CASSLRVSGANVLTF.

The chain combines TRBV2 with TRBJ2-1, with a tentative D call TRBD2 (7 bases). The ends were cut back, 6 bases at V and 5 bases at J, with 11 bases in the middle. The CDR3 is 13 amino acids. Germline loops: CDR1 SNHLY, CDR2 FYNNEI. The chain's CDR3 is CASRRGPNNEQFF. CDR3 DNA sequence: TGTGCCAGCAGGCGGGGGCCTAACAATGAGCAGTTCTTC.

In its sample, this clonotype was seen a few times. This chain uses TRBV28 with TRBJ2-4; D remains ambiguous. This CDR3 spans 11 amino acids. V lost 3 bases to trimming and J lost 8 bases, with 5 bases between them. The germline gives CDR1 MDHEN, CDR2 SYDVKM. This chain's CDR3 is CASSFQDIQYF. CDR3 sequence (DNA): TGTGCCAGCAGTTTTCAGGACATTCAGTACTTC.

The J gene is TRBJ2-2, the V gene TRBV5-1, with TRBD2 matching over 14 bases. The germline gives CDR1 SGHRS, CDR2 YFSETQ. V gave up 4 bases and J gave up 4 bases; unmatched junction bases: 6. The CDR3 is made up of 17 amino acids. The CDR3 DNA reads as TGCGCCAGCAGCACCGGACTAGCGGGGGGCGTCACCGGGGAGCTGTTTTTT. This sequence encodes CASSTGLAGGVTGELFF.

This clonotype has only a few counts. The chain combines TRBV19 with TRBJ2-5; TRBD1 matches 9 bases. With V trimmed by 6 bases and J by 1 base, 3 bases remained unmatched. The CDR3 is made up of 14 amino acids. Germline V gene data show CDR1 as LNHDA and CDR2 as SQIVND (reference sequence). CDR3 residues: CASSTGGLQETQYF. In DNA, the CDR3 is TGTGCCAGTAGCACAGGGGGCCTCCAAGAGACCCAGTACTTC.

This clonotype came up a few times. The chain employs TRBV6-5 and TRBJ1-5, with D possibly being TRBD1 (6 bases). The CDR3 consists of 13 residues. Germline lookup yields CDR1 MNHEY and CDR2 SVGAGI. V lost 6 bases and J 4 bases, leaving 10 bases between the germline ends. The CDR3 nucleotides read TGTGCCAGCAGACTTGGACAGAATCAGCCCCAGCATTTT. This translates into CASRLGQNQPQHF.

This clonotype was detected a few times. The DNA of the CDR3 is TGTGCCACAAACGACTGGAACACCGGGGAGCTGTTTTTT. Residues: CATNDWNTGELFF. V usage is TRBV6-5 and J usage is TRBJ2-2; D gene ambiguous. This CDR3 comprises 13 residues. Per germline, CDR1 MNHEY and CDR2 SVGAGI. Between the trimmed V and J ends, which lost 10 bases and 1 base, there was a span of 10 bases.

This clonotype was counted between two and nine times. J is TRBJ2-7 and V is TRBV21-1; TRBD2 reflects the table's D call only, with no check against the DNA. TRBV21-1 is noted as a pseudogene. The CDR3 is made up of 19 amino acids. In DNA, the CDR3 is TGTGCCAGCAGCACTACGCCGGGACTAGCGGGGGCCTTTCCCTACGAGCAGTACGTC. This gives the protein CASSTTPGLAGAFPYEQYV.

This sequence joins TRBV3-1 and TRBJ2-3; D gene uncertain. Germline-derived CDR1 and CDR2 are LGHDT and YNNKEL (reference sequence). CDR3 length: 14 amino acids. V lost 7 bases and J 2 bases, leaving 13 bases between the germline ends. CDR3 residues: CASTRGRPTDTQYF. Written as DNA, the CDR3 is TGTGCCAGCACCCGTGGCAGGCCCACAGATACGCAGTATTTT.

This clonotype was counted a few times. The rearrangement links TRBV7-9 to TRBJ2-3; 7 bases are a match to TRBD1. The CDR3 is 17 residues long. Germline CDR1 SEHNR, CDR2 FQNEAQ (reference sequence). Trimming took 1 base from V and 8 from J; bases not matched to a gene: 15. Here the CDR3 DNA reads TGTGCCAGCAGCTTAGGAGTCACGGACAGGCAAGCTGGTACGCAGTATTTT. Amino acid sequence: CASSLGVTDRQAGTQYF.

J is TRBJ2-4 and V is TRBV4-2; D may match TRBD1 or TRBD2 (5 bases each). CDR3 length: 12 amino acids. Germline CDR1 and CDR2: LGHNA and YNFKEQ. V was shortened by 5 bases and J by 13 bases, with 15 bases between the two germline ends. This chain's CDR3 is CASSAPGPLQYF. The CDR3 DNA follows: TGTGCCAGCAGCGCACCGGGACCCCTCCAGTACTTC.

Here the CDR3 DNA reads TGTGCCAGCAGCCCGACCGTAGGCGGGGGCACAGATACGCAGTATTTT. Its translation: CASSPTVGGGTDTQYF. J is TRBJ2-3 and V is TRBV27, with a tentative D call TRBD2 (6 bases). Germline V gene lookup returns CDR1 MNHEY and CDR2 SMNVEV (reference sequence). V lost 6 bases and J lost 1, with 17 bases in between. The CDR3 is made up of 16 amino acids.

This clonotype was seen a few times. The CDR3 region has the DNA TGTGCCACTACCGAGGGGCATAGCACAGATACGCAGTATTTT. It translates to CATTEGHSTDTQYF. The chain is built from TRBV15 and TRBJ2-3; tentatively, D is TRBD1 or TRBD2 (5 bases each). Germline assignment: CDR1 LNHNV and CDR2 YYDKDF (reference sequence). V was clipped by 9 bases and J by 0 bases, with 13 bases between them. The CDR3 spans 14 residues.

V usage is TRBV24-1 and J usage is TRBJ2-3, with TRBD2 as a possible D gene (5 bases). Germline CDR1 reads KGHDR; CDR2 reads SFDVKD. Trimming took 12 bases from V and 2 from J, leaving 14 bases between them. The CDR3 covers 13 residues. The CDR3 sequence: CAVARGATDTQYF. DNA for the CDR3: TGTGCCGTCGCCCGGGGAGCCACAGATACGCAGTATTTT.

The chain joins TRBV4-2 to TRBJ2-5; TRBD2 matches 9 bases. This CDR3 is 16 amino acids long. The germline V gene has CDR1 LGHNA and CDR2 YNFKEQ. V gave up 0 bases and J gave up 5 bases; unmatched junction bases: 7. CDR3 sequence: CASSQDRAGGRETQYF. The CDR3, as DNA: TGTGCCAGCAGCCAAGATCGGGCGGGGGGGCGTGAGACCCAGTACTTC.

The chain recombines TRBV5-1 with TRBJ2-3, with 8 bases fitting TRBD1. V shed 3 bases and J 10 bases; nucleotides not matched to a gene: 16. The germline V gene has CDR1 SGHRS and CDR2 YFSETQ. The CDR3 has 16 residues. The CDR3 is CASSSAIQGVMMAQYF. Here the CDR3 DNA reads TGCGCCAGCAGCTCGGCGATACAGGGGGTCATGATGGCGCAGTATTTT.

This clonotype was observed at least ten times. The V gene is TRBV28, the J gene TRBJ2-3; D is uncertain. This CDR3 has 13 residues. Germline V CDR1 and CDR2: MDHEN, SYDVKM. The V end lost 8 bases, the J end lost 3 bases, and 12 bases lay between the germline ends. The CDR3: CASWPQTTDTQYF. Written as DNA, the CDR3 is TGTGCCAGCTGGCCACAGACTACAGATACGCAGTATTTT.

There are many counts of this clonotype. The chain carries TRBV27 and TRBJ1-5, with D uncertain. Germline values: CDR1 MNHEY, CDR2 SMNVEV (reference sequence). V was trimmed by 7 bases and J by 7 bases, leaving 11 bases between them. The CDR3 has 12 residues. The CDR3 DNA reads TGTGCCAGCACCGAACGGTGGCAGCCCCAGCATTTT. Amino acids: CASTERWQPQHF.

The chain has TRBV24-1 and TRBJ2-3, with D perhaps TRBD2 (6 bases). Trimming removed 9 bases from V and 3 bases from J, with 15 bases in between. The CDR3 consists of 14 residues. From germline, CDR1 is KGHDR and CDR2 SFDVKD. The CDR3 nucleotides are TGTGCCACCGCGGCTAGGGCGGGGACAGATACGCAGTATTTT. Translated: CATAARAGTDTQYF.

This clonotype appeared a few times. The rearrangement links TRBV6-5 to TRBJ1-2; D may be TRBD1 (6 bases). CDR1 MNHEY and CDR2 SVGAGI come from the germline V gene. Trimming left V 6 bases short and J 2 bases short, with 13 bases between. CDR3 size: 14 residues. The CDR3 DNA follows: TGTGCCAGCAGCTCCGGGACAAAAAACTATGGCTACACCTTC. Amino acid sequence: CASSSGTKNYGYTF.

The CDR3 DNA sequence: TGTGCCAGCAGTTTATCAATGGATTCACCCCTCCACTTT. This codes for CASSLSMDSPLHF. The chain links TRBV12-3 or TRBV12-4 to TRBJ1-6; D not resolved. The CDR3 totals 13 residues. The V gene lost 2 bases and the J gene lost 8 bases, with 7 bases spanning the gap.

A few counts support this clonotype. One end of the junction varies from germline; a read error may be responsible. The V gene is TRBV7-7, the J gene TRBJ2-3; weak D call: TRBD1 (5 bases). Germline CDR1 is SSHAT and CDR2 is FNYEAQ (reference sequence). The CDR3 consists of 15 residues. CDR3 coding DNA: TGTGCTAGCAGCTTCTCTACAGCATCAGGGGATACGCAGTATTTT. Translated, it gives CASSFSTASGDTQYF.

This clonotype was found once. Being one base from a much bigger clone, this may be a read error. This chain connects TRBV20-1 to TRBJ1-1; D may be TRBD1 (5 bases). Trimming removed 6 bases at V and 8 bases at J, with 16 bases between. This CDR3 has 12 amino acids. The germline V gene has CDR1 DFQATT and CDR2 SNEGSKA (reference sequence). CDR3 sequence reads: CSADPGGAEAFF. CDR3 DNA sequence: TGCAGTGCCGACCCAGGCGGGGCAGAAGCTTTCTTT.

V and J are TRBV3-1 and TRBJ2-7; no reliable D call. The CDR3 runs to 15 residues. Germline loops: CDR1 LGHDT, CDR2 YNNKEL (reference sequence). Trimming removed 4 bases from V and 0 bases from J, with 13 bases in between. CDR3 amino acids: CASSPPRTSSYEQYF. In DNA form, the CDR3 reads TGTGCCAGCAGCCCACCGCGGACGTCCTCCTACGAGCAGTACTTC.

This clonotype was found many times. V gene TRBV7-2 combines with J gene TRBJ2-5; D gene ambiguous. The germline V and J ends were trimmed by 2 bases and 4 bases, with 2 bases remaining between them. The CDR3 spans 11 residues. The V gene's germline CDR1 is SGHTA and CDR2 FQGNSA. CDR3 nucleotide sequence: TGTGCCAGCAGCTTATCAGAGACCCAGTACTTC. Its protein product is CASSLSETQYF.

CDR3 loop: CASSTLRAPQYF. CDR3 DNA sequence: TGTGCCAGCAGTACGCTACGGGCGCCCCAGTACTTC. The chain is built from TRBV25-1 and TRBJ2-5; D not resolved. V lost 5 bases and J lost 9, with 13 bases in between. The germline CDR1 and CDR2 sequences are MGHDK and SYGVNS. The CDR3 has 12 residues.